This TCR beta chain was identified during a study of control samples from healthy donors and cancer patients. Germline V gene data show CDR1 as SGHAT and CDR2 as FQNNGV. V shed 5 bases and J shed 1 base, with 17 bases lying between them. CDR3 length: 17 residues. Assay: immunoSEQ multiplex PCR; the TCRdb copy retains only in-frame clones and omits some. The sample lists 150,000 to 200,000 clones, under 96% occurring once. The V gene is TRBV11-2, the J gene TRBJ2-2; D ambiguous. Sequencing was performed on blood. The clonotype originates from a woman between 25 and 40 years old in good health. CDR3 nucleotide sequence: TGTGCCAGCAGCCCGAGCCGCTTTGGGGTGAACACCGGGGAGCTGTTTTTT. Translating gives CASSPSRFGVNTGELFF.